This T cell receptor (beta chain) came from a study of shared clonotypes between healthy human individuals. As for the study in general: The people who gave samples were a couple of women and a few men aged 18 to 49.

The assay ran at deep level. Sequencing used immunoSEQ multiplex PCR; TCRdb keeps in-frame clones, though not all of them. This sample carries roughly 2.2 million clones, 93% of them seen once, and the ten largest clones take 0.39%. Germline V gene sequence: CDR1 SGHTA, CDR2 FQGNSA. V was cut by 5 bases and J by 8 bases, with 19 bases left in between. The CDR3 covers 15 residues. A single count supports this clone. The chain links TRBV7-2 to TRBJ2-1; tentatively, D is TRBD2 (5 bases). The receptor comes from a man between 18 and 35 years old in good health. Some clones in this sample may be carry-over from other donors' samples. The sequenced material came from naive CD4+ T cells from PBMCs. Indicated subset: CD45RA+ positively selected. CDR3 in DNA: TGTGCCAGCAGCCCCTCGATTCGGGGTGGGGATGAGCAGTTCTTC. Protein sequence: CASSPSIRGGDEQFF.